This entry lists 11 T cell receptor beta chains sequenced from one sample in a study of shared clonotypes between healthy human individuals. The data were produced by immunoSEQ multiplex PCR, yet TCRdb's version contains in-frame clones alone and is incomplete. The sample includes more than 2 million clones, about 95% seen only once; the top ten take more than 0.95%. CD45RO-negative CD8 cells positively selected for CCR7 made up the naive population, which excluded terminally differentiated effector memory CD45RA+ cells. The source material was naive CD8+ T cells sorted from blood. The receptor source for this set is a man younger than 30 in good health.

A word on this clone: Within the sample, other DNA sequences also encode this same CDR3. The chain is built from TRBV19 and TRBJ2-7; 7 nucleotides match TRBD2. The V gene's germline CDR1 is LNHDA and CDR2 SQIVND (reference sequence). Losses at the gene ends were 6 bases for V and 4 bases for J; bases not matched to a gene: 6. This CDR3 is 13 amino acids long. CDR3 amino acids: CASSPGLLYEQYF. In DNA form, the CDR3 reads TGTGCCAGTAGCCCGGGACTACTATACGAGCAGTACTTC.

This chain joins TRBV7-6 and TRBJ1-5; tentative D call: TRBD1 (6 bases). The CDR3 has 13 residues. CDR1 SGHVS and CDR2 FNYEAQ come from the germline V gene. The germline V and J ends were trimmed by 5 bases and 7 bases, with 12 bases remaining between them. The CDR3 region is CASSAGQWQPQHF. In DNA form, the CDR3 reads TGTGCCAGCAGCGCCGGACAGTGGCAGCCCCAGCATTTT.

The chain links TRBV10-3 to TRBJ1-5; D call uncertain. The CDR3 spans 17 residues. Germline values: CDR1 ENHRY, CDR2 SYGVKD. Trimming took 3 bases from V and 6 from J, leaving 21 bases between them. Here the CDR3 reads CAISEWQNPLDGQPQHF. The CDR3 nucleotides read TGTGCCATCAGTGAATGGCAAAACCCCCTGGACGGTCAGCCCCAGCATTTT.

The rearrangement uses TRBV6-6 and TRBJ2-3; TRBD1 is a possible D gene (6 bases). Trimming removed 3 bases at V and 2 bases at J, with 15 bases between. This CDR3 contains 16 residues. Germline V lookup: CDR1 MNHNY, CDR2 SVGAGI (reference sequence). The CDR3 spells CASSYRRTDITDTQYF. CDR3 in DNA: TGTGCCAGCAGTTATCGGCGGACAGACATCACAGATACGCAGTATTTT.

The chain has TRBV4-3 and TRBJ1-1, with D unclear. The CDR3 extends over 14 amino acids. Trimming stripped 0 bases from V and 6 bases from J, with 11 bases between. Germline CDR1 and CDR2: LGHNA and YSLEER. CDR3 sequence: CASSQDLGSSEAFF. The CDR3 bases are TGCGCCAGCAGCCAAGATCTGGGCAGCTCTGAAGCTTTCTTT.

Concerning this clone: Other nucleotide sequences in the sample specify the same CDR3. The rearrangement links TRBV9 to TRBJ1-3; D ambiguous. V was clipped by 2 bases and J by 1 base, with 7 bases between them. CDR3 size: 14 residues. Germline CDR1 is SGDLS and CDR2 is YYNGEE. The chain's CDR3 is CASSVEPSGNTIYF. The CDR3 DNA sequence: TGTGCCAGCAGCGTTGAACCATCTGGAAACACCATATATTTT.

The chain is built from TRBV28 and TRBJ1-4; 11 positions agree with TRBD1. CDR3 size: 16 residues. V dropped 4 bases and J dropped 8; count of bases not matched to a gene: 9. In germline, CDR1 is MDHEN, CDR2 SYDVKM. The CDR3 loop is CASSSTRDRGWEKLFF. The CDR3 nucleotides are TGTGCCAGCAGTTCAACGCGGGACAGGGGGTGGGAAAAACTGTTTTTT.

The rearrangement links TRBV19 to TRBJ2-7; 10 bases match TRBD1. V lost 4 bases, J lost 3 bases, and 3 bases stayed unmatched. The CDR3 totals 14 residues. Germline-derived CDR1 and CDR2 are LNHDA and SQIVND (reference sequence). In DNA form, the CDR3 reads TGTGCCAGTAGTAGAGGGACAGGGGACTACGAGCAGTACTTC. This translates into CASSRGTGDYEQYF.

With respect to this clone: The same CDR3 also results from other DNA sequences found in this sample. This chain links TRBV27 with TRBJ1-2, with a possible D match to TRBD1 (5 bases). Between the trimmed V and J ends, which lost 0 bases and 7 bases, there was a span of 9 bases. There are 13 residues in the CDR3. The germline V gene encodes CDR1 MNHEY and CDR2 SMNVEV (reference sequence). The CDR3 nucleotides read TGTGCCAGCAGTTTATCGGCAGGGCTTGGCTACACCTTC. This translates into CASSLSAGLGYTF.

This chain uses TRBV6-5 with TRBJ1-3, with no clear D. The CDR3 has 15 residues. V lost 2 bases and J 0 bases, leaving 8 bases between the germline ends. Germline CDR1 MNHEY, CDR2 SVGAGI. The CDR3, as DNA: TGTGCCAGCAGTTACGACCGCGGCTCTGGAAACACCATATATTTT. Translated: CASSYDRGSGNTIYF.

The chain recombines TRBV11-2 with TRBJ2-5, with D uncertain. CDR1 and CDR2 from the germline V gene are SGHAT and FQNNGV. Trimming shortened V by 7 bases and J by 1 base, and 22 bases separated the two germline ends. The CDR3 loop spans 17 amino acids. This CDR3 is CASIHLGYSVRQETQYF. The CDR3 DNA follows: TGTGCCAGCATACATCTGGGCTATTCGGTACGCCAAGAGACCCAGTACTTC.